The 15 T cell receptor beta chains below all came from one sample that was sequenced in a study of cytomegalovirus exposure and HLA in healthy donors. Data came from immunoSEQ multiplex PCR; TCRdb stores just in-frame clones and leaves some out. The data show 130,000 or so clones, roughly 89% seen once. The sequenced sample was PBMCs. The receptors derive from a man between 25 and 39 years old in good health and CMV-seronegative.

This clone has at least ten counts. The chain is built from TRBV4-2 and TRBJ2-2; 10 positions agree with TRBD2. Trimming removed 0 bases from V and 6 bases from J; junction bases left unmatched: 4. CDR3 size: 16 residues. CDR1 LGHNA and CDR2 YNFKEQ come from the germline V gene. This CDR3 reads CASSQDSSGGAGELFF. The CDR3 DNA sequence: TGTGCCAGCAGCCAAGATTCCAGCGGGGGGGCCGGGGAGCTGTTTTTT.

This sequence joins TRBV6-6 and TRBJ2-2, with D possibly TRBD2 on 5 matching bases. Per the germline V gene, CDR1 is MNHNY and CDR2 is SVGAGI (reference sequence). This CDR3 comprises 14 residues. Trimming pared 0 bases from V and 4 bases from J, leaving 6 bases between. The CDR3 is CASSYSRVTGELFF. DNA of the CDR3: TGTGCCAGCAGTTACTCGAGGGTCACCGGGGAGCTGTTTTTT.

This chain uses TRBV15 with TRBJ2-5; maybe TRBD2 (6 bases). The CDR3 sequence is 16 residues long. CDR1 LNHNV and CDR2 YYDKDF come from the germline V gene (reference sequence). With 3 bases removed from V and 2 bases from J, the gap between germline ends came to 16 bases. Here the CDR3 reads CATSSNRGTPQETQYF. The CDR3 DNA is TGTGCCACCAGCAGTAACCGCGGGACCCCACAAGAGACCCAGTACTTC.

This clone has a handful of counts. This chain connects TRBV5-6 to TRBJ1-1; TRBD1 matches 11 bases. The V gene's germline CDR1 is SGHDT and CDR2 YYEEEE. The CDR3 totals 14 residues. Germline trimming cut 4 bases from V and 5 bases from J; bases unmatched to any gene: 4. The CDR3 is CASSRRDRGTEAFF. The CDR3 region has the DNA TGTGCCAGCAGCAGACGGGACAGGGGGACTGAAGCTTTCTTT.

The rearrangement uses TRBV6-1 and TRBJ2-3, with D possibly matching TRBD1 (5 bases). Trimming cost V 6 bases and J 1 base, with 11 bases left between them. The germline V gene encodes CDR1 MNHNS and CDR2 SASEGT. The CDR3 is 14 amino acids. The CDR3 region is CASSYRIRTDTQYF. The CDR3 DNA is TGTGCCAGCAGCTACAGGATACGCACAGATACGCAGTATTTT.

The chain combines TRBV18 with TRBJ2-7, with TRBD1 matching over 9 bases. Germline V CDR1 and CDR2: KGHSH, LQKENI. J was trimmed by 5 bases and V by 2 bases; bases with no gene match: 7. This CDR3 is built from 15 residues. The CDR3: CASSPMGQGINEQYF. CDR3 nucleotides: TGTGCCAGCTCACCAATGGGACAGGGCATCAACGAGCAGTACTTC.

V and J are TRBV27 and TRBJ2-5; D may be TRBD1 (5 bases). Trimming left V 6 bases short and J 2 bases short, with 10 bases between. This CDR3 is built from 13 residues. CDR1 is MNHEY, CDR2 SMNVEV, per germline (reference sequence). CDR3 coding DNA: TGTGCCAGCAGGGGGCTGGGACAAGAGACCCAGTACTTC. This encodes CASRGLGQETQYF.

The chain has TRBV4-1 and TRBJ2-5, with D maybe TRBD1 (5 bases). Germline V gene data show CDR1 as MGHRA and CDR2 as YSYEKL. The CDR3 has 14 residues. V dropped 0 bases and J dropped 5 bases, with 10 bases sitting between them. CDR3 sequence reads: CASSQEGVWETQYF. The DNA for the CDR3 is TGCGCCAGCAGCCAAGAAGGGGTCTGGGAGACCCAGTACTTC.

The chain carries TRBV2 and TRBJ1-4; TRBD1 might be the D (5 bases). Deletions cut 9 bases from V and 4 bases from J, with 15 bases between. CDR3 length: 14 residues. CDR1 SNHLY and CDR2 FYNNEI come from the germline V gene. This CDR3 is CASVFGTFNEKLFF. The DNA for the CDR3 is TGTGCCAGTGTCTTCGGGACTTTTAATGAAAAACTGTTTTTT.

Regarding this clone: Its ends do not fully match the called genes, so a read error is possible. The V and J genes are TRBV7-7 and TRBJ2-2; 8 bases match TRBD2. Germline values: CDR1 SSHAT, CDR2 FNYEAQ (reference sequence). The CDR3 totals 14 residues. DNA of the CDR3: TGTGCGAGCACCGGGGGGGCGAACACCGGGGAGCTGTTTTTT. Translated: CASTGGANTGELFF.

This chain uses TRBV7-8 with TRBJ2-2; a possible D gene is TRBD2 (5 bases). V was cut by 2 bases and J by 6 bases, with 13 bases left in between. Germline loops: CDR1 SGHVS, CDR2 FQNEAQ. CDR3 length: 15 residues. Here the CDR3 reads CASSLYPGSSGELFF. The CDR3 nucleotides are TGTGCCAGCAGCTTATATCCGGGAAGCTCCGGGGAGCTGTTTTTT.

V and J are TRBV7-9 and TRBJ1-5; 7 positions match TRBD1. The CDR3 is 18 amino acids. V lost 0 bases to trimming and J lost 3 bases; unmatched junction nucleotides: 11. The germline gives CDR1 SEHNR, CDR2 FQNEAQ (reference sequence). In nucleotides, the CDR3 is TGTGCCAGCAGCTTAGCGCAGTTCGGGGACAGCAACAATCAGCCCCAGCATTTT. Its translation: CASSLAQFGDSNNQPQHF.

V gene TRBV11-2 combines with J gene TRBJ2-2, with a tentative D call TRBD2 (5 bases). Deletions cut 5 bases from V and 8 bases from J, with 18 bases between. The CDR3 is made up of 15 amino acids. From germline, CDR1 is SGHAT and CDR2 FQNNGV. CDR3 in amino acids: CASSGGRLRWGELFF. The CDR3 coding sequence is TGTGCCAGCAGCGGAGGTCGGTTGAGGTGGGGGGAGCTGTTTTTT.

The J gene is TRBJ1-1, the V gene TRBV18; 7 bases align to TRBD1. CDR3 length: 13 amino acids. The junction had 5 bases not matched to a gene; V was cut back by 5 bases and J by 5 bases. Germline V gene lookup returns CDR1 KGHSH and CDR2 LQKENI. Here the CDR3 DNA reads TGTGCCAGCTCAGAACAGGGGTGGACTGAAGCTTTCTTT. It is translated as CASSEQGWTEAFF.

This chain joins TRBV27 and TRBJ1-2; a possible D gene is TRBD1 (6 bases). V was pared by 6 bases and J by 5 bases, with 10 bases between. Germline values: CDR1 MNHEY, CDR2 SMNVEV (reference sequence). The CDR3 has 12 amino acids. DNA of the CDR3: TGTGCCAGCAGAGACAGGTCGTATGGCTACACCTTC. This gives the protein CASRDRSYGYTF.